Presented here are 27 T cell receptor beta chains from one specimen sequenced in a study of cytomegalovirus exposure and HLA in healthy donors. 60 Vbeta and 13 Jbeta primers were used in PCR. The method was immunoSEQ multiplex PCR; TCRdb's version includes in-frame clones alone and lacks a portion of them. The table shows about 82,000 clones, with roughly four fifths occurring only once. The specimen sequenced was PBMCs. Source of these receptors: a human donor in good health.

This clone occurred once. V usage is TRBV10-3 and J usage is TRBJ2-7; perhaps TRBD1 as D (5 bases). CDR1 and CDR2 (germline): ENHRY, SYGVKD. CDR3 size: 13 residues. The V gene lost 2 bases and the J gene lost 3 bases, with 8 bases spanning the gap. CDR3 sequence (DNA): TGTGCCATCAGTGAGGGGCAGGGCTACGAGCAGTACTTC. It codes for CAISEGQGYEQYF.

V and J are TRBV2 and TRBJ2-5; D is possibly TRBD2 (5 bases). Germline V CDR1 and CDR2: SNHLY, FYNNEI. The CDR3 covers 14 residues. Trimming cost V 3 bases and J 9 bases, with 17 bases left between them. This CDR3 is CASSDGVIAPAQYF. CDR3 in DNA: TGTGCCAGCAGTGACGGGGTGATAGCTCCGGCCCAGTACTTC.

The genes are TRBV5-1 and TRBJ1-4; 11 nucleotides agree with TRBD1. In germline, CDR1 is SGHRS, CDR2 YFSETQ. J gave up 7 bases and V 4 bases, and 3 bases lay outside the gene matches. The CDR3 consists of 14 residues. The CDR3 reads CASSRDRGSEKLFF. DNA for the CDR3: TGCGCCAGCAGCAGGGACAGGGGGAGTGAAAAACTGTTTTTT.

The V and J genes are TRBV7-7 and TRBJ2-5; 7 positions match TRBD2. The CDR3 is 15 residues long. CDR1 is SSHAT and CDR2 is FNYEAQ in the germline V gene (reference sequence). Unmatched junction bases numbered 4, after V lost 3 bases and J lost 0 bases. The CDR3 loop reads CASSFSGRHQETQYF. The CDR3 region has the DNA TGTGCCAGCAGCTTTAGCGGGCGTCACCAAGAGACCCAGTACTTC.

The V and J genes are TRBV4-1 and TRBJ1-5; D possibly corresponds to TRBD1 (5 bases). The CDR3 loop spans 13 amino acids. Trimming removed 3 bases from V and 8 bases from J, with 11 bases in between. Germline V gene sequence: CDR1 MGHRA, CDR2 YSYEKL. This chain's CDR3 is CASSHRAGEPQHF. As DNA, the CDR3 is TGCGCCAGCAGCCATCGGGCGGGGGAGCCCCAGCATTTT.

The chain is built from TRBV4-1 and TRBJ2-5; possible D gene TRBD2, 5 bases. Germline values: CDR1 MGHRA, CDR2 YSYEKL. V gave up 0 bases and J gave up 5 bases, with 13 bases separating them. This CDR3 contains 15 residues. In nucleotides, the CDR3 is TGCGCCAGCAGCCAAGATCCCCTAGCTGGCGAGACCCAGTACTTC. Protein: CASSQDPLAGETQYF.

The CDR3 reads CASSLLQSYNSPLHF. The CDR3 DNA is TGCGCCAGCAGCTTGTTACAGAGTTATAATTCACCCCTCCACTTT. The chain recombines TRBV5-1 with TRBJ1-6; D unclear. Germline-derived CDR1 and CDR2 are SGHRS and YFSETQ. The length of the CDR3 is 15 residues. Trimming left V 1 base short and J 4 bases short, with 9 bases between.

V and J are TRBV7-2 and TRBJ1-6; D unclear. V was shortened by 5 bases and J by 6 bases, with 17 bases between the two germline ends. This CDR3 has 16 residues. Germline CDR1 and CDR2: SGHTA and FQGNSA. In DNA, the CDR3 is TGTGCCAGCAGCCCCCGAGGGCTCCCGCTTAATTCACCCCTCCACTTT. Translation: CASSPRGLPLNSPLHF.

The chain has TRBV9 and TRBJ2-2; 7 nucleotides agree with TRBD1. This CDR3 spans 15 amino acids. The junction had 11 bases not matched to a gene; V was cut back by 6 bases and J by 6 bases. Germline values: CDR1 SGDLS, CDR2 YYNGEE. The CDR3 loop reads CASNTGQLSSGELFF. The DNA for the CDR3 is TGTGCCAGCAACACGGGACAGCTTTCATCCGGGGAGCTGTTTTTT.

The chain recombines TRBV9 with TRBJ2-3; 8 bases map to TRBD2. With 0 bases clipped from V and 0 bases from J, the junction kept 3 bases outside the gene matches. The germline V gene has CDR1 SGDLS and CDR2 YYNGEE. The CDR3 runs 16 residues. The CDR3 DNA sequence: TGTGCCAGCAGCGTAGAAGGCGGGGGGAGCACAGATACGCAGTATTTT. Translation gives CASSVEGGGSTDTQYF.

The CDR3 protein is CASSLTPGQGTKQYF. CDR3 coding DNA: TGTGCCAGCAGCCTGACACCGGGACAGGGAACCAAGCAGTACTTC. This rearrangement joins TRBV4-2 to TRBJ2-7; 9 nucleotides align to TRBD1. J lost 8 bases, V lost 4 bases, and 12 bases had no gene match. Looked up from germline, CDR1 is LGHNA and CDR2 is YNFKEQ. The CDR3 spans 15 residues.

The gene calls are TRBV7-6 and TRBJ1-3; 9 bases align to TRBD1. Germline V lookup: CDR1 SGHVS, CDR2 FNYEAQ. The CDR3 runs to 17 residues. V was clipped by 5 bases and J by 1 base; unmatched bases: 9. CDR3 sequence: CASSARGGQGSGNTIYF. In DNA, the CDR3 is TGTGCCAGCAGCGCGCGGGGAGGACAGGGGTCTGGAAACACCATATATTTT. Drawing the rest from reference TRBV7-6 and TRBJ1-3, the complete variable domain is GAGVSQSPRYKVTKRGQDVALRCDPISGHVSLYWYRQALGQGPEFLTYFNYEAQQDKSGLPNDRFSAERPEGSISTLTIQRTEQRDSAMYRCASSARGGQGSGNTIYFGEGSWLTVV.

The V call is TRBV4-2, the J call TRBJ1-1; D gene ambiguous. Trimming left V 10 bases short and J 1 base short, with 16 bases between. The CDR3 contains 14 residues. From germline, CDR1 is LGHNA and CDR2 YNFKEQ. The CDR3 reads CANTGSAPNTEAFF. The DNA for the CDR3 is TGTGCCAATACGGGGAGCGCTCCGAACACTGAAGCTTTCTTT.

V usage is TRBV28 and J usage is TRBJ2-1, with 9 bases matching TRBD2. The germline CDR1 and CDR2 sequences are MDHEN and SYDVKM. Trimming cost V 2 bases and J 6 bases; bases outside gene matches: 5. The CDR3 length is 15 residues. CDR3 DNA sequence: TGTGCCAGCAGTTTAGGTGCGGGGGGGCTCAATGAGCAGTTCTTC. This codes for CASSLGAGGLNEQFF.

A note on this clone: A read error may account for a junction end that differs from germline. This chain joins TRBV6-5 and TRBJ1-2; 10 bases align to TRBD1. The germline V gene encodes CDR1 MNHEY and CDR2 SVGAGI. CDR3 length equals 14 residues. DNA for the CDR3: TGTGCCATCAGTGGAAGACAGGGGGCGAGTGGCTACACCTTC. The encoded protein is CAISGRQGASGYTF.

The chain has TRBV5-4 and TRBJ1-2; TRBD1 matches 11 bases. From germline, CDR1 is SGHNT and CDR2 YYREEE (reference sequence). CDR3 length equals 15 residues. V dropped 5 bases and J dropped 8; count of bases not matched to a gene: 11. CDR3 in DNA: TGTGCCAGCAGAACTACCGGGACAGGGGGGCGAGGCTACACCTTC. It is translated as CASRTTGTGGRGYTF.

For the CDR3, the DNA is TGCGCCAGCAGACCTAATCCGGGACAGTTCACCGGGGAGCTGTTTTTT. Protein: CASRPNPGQFTGELFF. The genes are TRBV4-1 and TRBJ2-2, with 7 bases lining up with TRBD1. CDR1 and CDR2 from the germline V gene are MGHRA and YSYEKL. This CDR3 spans 16 amino acids. Trimming at V came to 6 bases and at J to 4 bases, leaving 11 bases not matched to a gene.

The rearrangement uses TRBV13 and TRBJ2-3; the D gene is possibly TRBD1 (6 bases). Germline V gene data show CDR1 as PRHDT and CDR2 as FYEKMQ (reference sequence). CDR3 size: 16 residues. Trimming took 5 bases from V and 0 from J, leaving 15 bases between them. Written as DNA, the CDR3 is TGTGCCAGCAGCGCGGGCGGTACAGGGAGCACAGATACGCAGTATTTT. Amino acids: CASSAGGTGSTDTQYF.

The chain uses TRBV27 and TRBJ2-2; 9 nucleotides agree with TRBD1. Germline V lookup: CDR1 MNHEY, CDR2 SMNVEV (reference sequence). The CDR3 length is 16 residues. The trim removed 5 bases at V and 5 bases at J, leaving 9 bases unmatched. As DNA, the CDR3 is TGTGCCAGCAGTCCCCGGGACAGGGATTTGACCGGGGAGCTGTTTTTT. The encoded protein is CASSPRDRDLTGELFF.

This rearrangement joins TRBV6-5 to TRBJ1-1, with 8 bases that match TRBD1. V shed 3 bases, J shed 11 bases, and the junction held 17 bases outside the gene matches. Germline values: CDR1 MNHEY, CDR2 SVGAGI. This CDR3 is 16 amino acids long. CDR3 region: CASSYHGQGGLFVAFF. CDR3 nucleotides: TGTGCCAGCAGTTATCACGGACAGGGCGGATTGTTCGTGGCTTTCTTT.

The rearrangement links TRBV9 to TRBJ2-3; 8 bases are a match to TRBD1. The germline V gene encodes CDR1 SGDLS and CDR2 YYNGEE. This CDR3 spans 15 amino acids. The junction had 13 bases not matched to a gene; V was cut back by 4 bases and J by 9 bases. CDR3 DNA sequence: TGTGCCAGCAGCCTTGAGTCAGGACAGGGAGGAACGCAGTATTTT. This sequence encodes CASSLESGQGGTQYF.

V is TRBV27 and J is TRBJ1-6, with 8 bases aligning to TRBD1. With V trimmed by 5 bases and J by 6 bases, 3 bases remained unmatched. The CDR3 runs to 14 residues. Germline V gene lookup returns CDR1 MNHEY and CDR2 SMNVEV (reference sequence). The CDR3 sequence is CASSTTGGNSPLHF. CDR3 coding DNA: TGTGCCAGCAGTACAACAGGGGGTAATTCACCCCTCCACTTT.

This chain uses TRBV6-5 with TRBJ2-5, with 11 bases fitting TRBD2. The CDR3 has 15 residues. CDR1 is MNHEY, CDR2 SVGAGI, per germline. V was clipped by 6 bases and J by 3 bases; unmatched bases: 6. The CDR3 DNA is TGTGCCAGCAGAAGGGGACTAGCGGACAAAGAGACCCAGTACTTC. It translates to CASRRGLADKETQYF.

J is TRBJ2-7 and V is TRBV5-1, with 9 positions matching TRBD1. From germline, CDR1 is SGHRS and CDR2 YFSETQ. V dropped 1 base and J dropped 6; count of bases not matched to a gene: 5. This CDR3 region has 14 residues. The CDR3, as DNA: TGCGCCAGCAGCTTGTCCCCGACAGGGGGCGAGCAGTACTTC. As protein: CASSLSPTGGEQYF. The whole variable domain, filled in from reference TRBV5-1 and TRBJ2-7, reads KAGVTQTPRYLIKTRGQQVTLSCSPISGHRSVSWYQQTPGQGLQFLFEYFSETQRNKGNFPGRFSGRQFSNSRSEMNVSTLELGDSALYLCASSLSPTGGEQYFGPGTRLTVT.

CDR3 amino acids: CASRDPGLAGADTQYF. DNA of the CDR3: TGTGCCAGCAGAGATCCGGGACTAGCGGGAGCAGATACGCAGTATTTT. V and J are TRBV6-6 and TRBJ2-3, with 14 positions matching TRBD2. The CDR3 runs 16 residues. CDR1 and CDR2 from the germline V gene are MNHNY and SVGAGI (reference sequence). The V and J ends lost 6 bases and 4 bases, in that order; junction bases with no gene match: 6.

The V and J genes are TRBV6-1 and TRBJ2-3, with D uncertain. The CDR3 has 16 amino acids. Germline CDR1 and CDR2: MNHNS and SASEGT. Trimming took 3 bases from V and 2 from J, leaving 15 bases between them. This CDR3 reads CASSDYSLDNTDTQYF. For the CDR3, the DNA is TGTGCCAGCAGTGATTACTCCCTTGACAACACAGATACGCAGTATTTT.

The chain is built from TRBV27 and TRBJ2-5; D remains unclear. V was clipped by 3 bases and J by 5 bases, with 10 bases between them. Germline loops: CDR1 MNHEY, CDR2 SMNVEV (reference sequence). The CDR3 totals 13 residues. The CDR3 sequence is CASSLIAGETQYF. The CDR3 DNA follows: TGTGCCAGCAGTTTGATAGCTGGGGAGACCCAGTACTTC.